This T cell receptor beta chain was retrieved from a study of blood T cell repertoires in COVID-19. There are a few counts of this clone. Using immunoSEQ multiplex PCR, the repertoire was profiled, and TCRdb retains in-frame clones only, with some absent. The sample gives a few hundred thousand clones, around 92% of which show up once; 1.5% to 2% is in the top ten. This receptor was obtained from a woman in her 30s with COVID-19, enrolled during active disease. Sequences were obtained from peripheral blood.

The CDR3 DNA sequence: TGTGCCAGCAGCGTGACTAGCGGGGGACCAGATACGCAGTATTTT. It translates to CASSVTSGGPDTQYF. The chain is built from TRBV6-5 and TRBJ2-3; the match to TRBD2 covers 12 bases. J lost 4 bases, V lost 6 bases, and 5 bases had no gene match. Germline CDR1 is MNHEY and CDR2 is SVGAGI. The CDR3 totals 15 residues.